This T cell receptor (beta chain) originates from a study of T cells after somatic rescue of genetic block. Profiled with immunoSEQ multiplex PCR; TCRdb holds only in-frame clones, not every one. The repertoire holds 45,000 to 55,000 clones, 90% to 96% seen once, with around 0.078% in the top ten. The germline gives CDR1 SEHNR, CDR2 FQNEAQ (reference sequence). V shed 5 bases and J 5 bases; nucleotides not matched to a gene: 15. The CDR3 is 16 amino acids. Sequences were obtained from peripheral blood mononuclear cells (PBMCs). The rearrangement joins TRBV7-9 to TRBJ2-7, with TRBD1 matching 7 bases. This TCR came from a child under two years old. CDR3 bases: TGTGCCAGCAGCCCCTTACATCGACAGGGCATCGACGAGCAGTACTTC. It translates to CASSPLHRQGIDEQYF. The full variable domain, rest sourced from reference TRBV7-9 and TRBJ2-7, is DTGVSQNPRHKITKRGQNVTFRCDPISEHNRLYWYRQTLGQGPEFLTYFQNEAQLEKSRLLSDRFSAERPKGSFSTLEIQRTEQGDSAMYLCASSPLHRQGIDEQYFGPGTRLTVT.